This T cell receptor beta chain was recovered during a study of a mutant IDH1 vaccine in newly diagnosed glioma (dated by TCRdb to the early 2020s). In the study overall: Across visits V03 through V10, patients got a total of eight vaccinations, given in weeks 1, 3, 5, 7, 11, 15, 19 and 23. Six visits were used for peripheral blood collection: V03 (baseline), V05, V07, V10, V12 and V13. Vaccination began 4-6 weeks after radiotherapy alone, or alongside temozolomide cycles in the chemotherapy-containing groups. Before enrollment, most patients had been given radiochemotherapy with temozolomide as standard therapy, while the rest had received either radiotherapy alone or temozolomide alone. For exploratory analyses, fewer than 30 treated patients had longitudinal TCRB deep sequencing done wherever samples were available. Of the roughly 34 treated patients, approximately 62% were male and approximately 38% were female, and the mean age was 40.4 years.

Libraries came from the immunoSEQ multiplex PCR assay. Rearranged TCR beta chain sequences were amplified with the hsTCRB Kit following the manufacturer's protocol. Sequencing of TCRB libraries was carried out on an Illumina MiSeq. Regarding the original processing steps: The proprietary platform of the kit vendor was used for demultiplexing, trimming and gene mapping. Sourced from immuneACCESS, this table was stored by TCRdb with only in-frame sequences that have V and J called. A share of the clones is absent; for the studies checked, an unresolved V gene accounts for under half, and the remainder has no known explanation. Clone size and the V and J calls come from that table; the DNA yielded D and trimming. This sample comprises roughly 40,000 clones, approximately 83% of them detected only once. Together, the top ten hold over 1.5% of the sample. The CDR3 runs 15 amino acids, cysteine and phenylalanine included. Only the CDR3 portion is preserved as DNA: 45 bases, with reading frame beginning at the first base. CDR1 and CDR2 (LGHNA, YSLEER) derive from the germline V gene. V loses 3 bases at its end and J loses 7 bases; junction bases beyond the gene matches: 9.

With regard to this clone: Its antigen is currently not known. No per-base quality is available; no much larger clone lies one base away.

The time point tag for this specimen amounts to: week 5, during vaccination. Each vaccine dose was 300 ug of a 20-mer mutant IDH1 peptide in Montanide, given subcutaneously with topical imiquimod. The donors had newly diagnosed IDH1-mutant astrocytomas of WHO grade 3 or 4 that showed loss of nuclear ATRX. The samples were drawn from NOA16, a multicentre, single-arm, open-label phase I trial in Germany that tested a mutant IDH1 peptide vaccine in humans for the first time. The DNeasy Blood and Tissue Kit was used to extract genomic DNA from EDTA blood for TCRB sequencing. The paper as a whole reports these results and caveats: Selection of PBMC samples for TCRB deep sequencing was based on availability. Immune responses induced by the vaccine were seen in roughly 95% of patients across multiple MHC alleles. No apparent relationship was observed between pseudoprogression and alterations in the top peripheral T cell clonotypes detected by TCRB sequencing. According to the authors, sample limitations meant that analyses of patient blood samples could not be reproduced.

This chain joins TRBV4-3 to TRBJ2-1; 7 bases in the middle match TRBD1. The sample consisted of PBMCs, taken from a glioma patient whose treatment included an IDH1 peptide vaccine. The sequence was collected from a man in his forties with glioma. The nucleotide sequence is given as TGCGCCAGCAGCCAGAAGCGCACAGGGGTAAATGAGCAGTTCTTC. Translated, it gives CASSQKRTGVNEQFF.